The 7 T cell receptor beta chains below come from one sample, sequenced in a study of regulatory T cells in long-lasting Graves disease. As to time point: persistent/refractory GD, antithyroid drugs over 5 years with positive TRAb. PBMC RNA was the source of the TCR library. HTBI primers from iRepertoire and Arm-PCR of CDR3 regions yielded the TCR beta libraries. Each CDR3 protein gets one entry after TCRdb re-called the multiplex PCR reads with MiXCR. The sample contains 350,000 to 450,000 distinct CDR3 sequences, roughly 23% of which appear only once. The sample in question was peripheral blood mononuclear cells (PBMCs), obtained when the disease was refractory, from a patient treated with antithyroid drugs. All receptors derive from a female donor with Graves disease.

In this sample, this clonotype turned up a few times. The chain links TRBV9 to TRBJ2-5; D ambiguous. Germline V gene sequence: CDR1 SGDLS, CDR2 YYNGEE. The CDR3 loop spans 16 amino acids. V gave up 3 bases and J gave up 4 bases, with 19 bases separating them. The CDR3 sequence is CASSAGLTTTSETQYF. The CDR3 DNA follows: TGTGCCAGCAGCGCGGGTCTTACCACAACCTCAGAGACCCAGTACTTC.

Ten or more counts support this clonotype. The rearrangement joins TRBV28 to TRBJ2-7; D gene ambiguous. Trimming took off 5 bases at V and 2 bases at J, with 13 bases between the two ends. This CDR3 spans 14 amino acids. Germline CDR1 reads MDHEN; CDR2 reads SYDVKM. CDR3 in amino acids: CASSPRTVTYEQYF. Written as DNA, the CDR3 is TGTGCCAGCAGTCCTCGGACGGTTACCTACGAGCAGTACTTC.

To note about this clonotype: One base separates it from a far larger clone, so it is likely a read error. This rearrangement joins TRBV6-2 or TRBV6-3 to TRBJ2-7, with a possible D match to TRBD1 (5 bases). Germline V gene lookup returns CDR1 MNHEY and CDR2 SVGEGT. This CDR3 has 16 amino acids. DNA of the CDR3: TGTACCAGCAGTGAACCAAGGACACTTGGCTCCTACGAGCAGTACTTC. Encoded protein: CTSSEPRTLGSYEQYF.

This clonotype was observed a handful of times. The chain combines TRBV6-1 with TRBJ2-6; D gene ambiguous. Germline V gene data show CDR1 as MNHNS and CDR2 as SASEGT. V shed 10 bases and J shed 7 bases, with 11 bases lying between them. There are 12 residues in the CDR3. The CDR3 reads CAISIGANVLTF. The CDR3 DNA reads TGTGCCATTTCGATTGGAGCCAACGTCCTGACTTTC.

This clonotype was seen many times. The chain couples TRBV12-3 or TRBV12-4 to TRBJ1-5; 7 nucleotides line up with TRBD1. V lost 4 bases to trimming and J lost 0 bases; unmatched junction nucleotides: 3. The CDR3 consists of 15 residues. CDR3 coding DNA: TGTGCCAGCAGTTCCCGGGACAGTAGCAATCAGCCCCAGCATTTT. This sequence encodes CASSSRDSSNQPQHF.

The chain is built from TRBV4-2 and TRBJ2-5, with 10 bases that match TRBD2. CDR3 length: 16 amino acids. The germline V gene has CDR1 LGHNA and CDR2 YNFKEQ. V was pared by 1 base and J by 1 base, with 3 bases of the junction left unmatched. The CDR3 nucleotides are TGTGCCAGCAGCCAAGGGACTAGCGGACCCCAAGAGACCCAGTACTTC. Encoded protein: CASSQGTSGPQETQYF.

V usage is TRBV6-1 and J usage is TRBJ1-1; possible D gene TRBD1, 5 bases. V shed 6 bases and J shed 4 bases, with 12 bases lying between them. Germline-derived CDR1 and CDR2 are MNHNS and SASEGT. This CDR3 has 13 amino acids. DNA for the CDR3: TGTGCCAGCAGGCCCGGGGGTCGCACTGAAGCTTTCTTT. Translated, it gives CASRPGGRTEAFF.